These 5 T cell receptor beta chains originate from one sample sequenced in a study of metastatic and nonmetastatic thyroid tumors. TCRdb re-analyzed the PCR reads through MiXCR. The table shows tens of thousands of clones, with under 25% occurring only once. Patients had received no treatment of any kind before thyroid surgery. The specimen sequenced was blood. The receptor source for this set is a female donor with papillary thyroid cancer or a benign thyroid nodule (not recorded which). Some clones in this sample may be carry-over from other donors' samples.

About this clone: At one boundary the junction diverges from the germline segment, which might be a read error. J is TRBJ1-4 and V is TRBV30, with TRBD1 as a possible D gene (5 bases). Germline V gene lookup returns CDR1 GTSNPN and CDR2 SVGIG (reference sequence). This CDR3 is built from 14 residues. The CDR3 spells CAWSSGQGDENLFF. CDR3 DNA sequence: TGTGCCTGGAGTTCTGGGCAGGGTGATGAAAACCTGTTTTTT.

This chain links TRBV20-1 with TRBJ2-7; possible D gene TRBD1, 6 bases. The germline V gene has CDR1 DFQATT and CDR2 SNEGSKA (reference sequence). The CDR3 contains 13 residues. V was trimmed by 2 bases and J by 7 bases, leaving 15 bases between them. The CDR3: CSARMPRGCEQYF. CDR3 nucleotides: TGCAGTGCTAGAATGCCCAGGGGATGTGAGCAGTACTTC.

By share, this clone ranks as medium-sized (0.01 to 0.1%). This chain connects TRBV6-1 to TRBJ1-1; 9 nucleotides align to TRBD1. The germline CDR1 and CDR2 sequences are MNHNS and SASEGT. The length of the CDR3 is 13 residues. J was trimmed by 4 bases and V by 4 bases; bases with no gene match: 1. The CDR3 DNA reads TGTGCCAGCAGTGCGACAGGGGGCACTGAAGCTTTCTTT. Protein: CASSATGGTEAFF.

The table lists this clone with a count of one. This CDR3 reads CSARPFREGVTGELFF. As DNA, the CDR3 is TGCAGTGCTAGACCTTTTCGGGAGGGGGTCACCGGGGAGCTGTTTTTT. This rearrangement joins TRBV20-1 to TRBJ2-2; 8 bases map to TRBD2. The CDR3 sequence is 16 residues long. Losses at the gene ends were 2 bases for V and 4 bases for J; bases not matched to a gene: 9. Germline V gene data show CDR1 as DFQATT and CDR2 as SNEGSKA (reference sequence).

V gene TRBV6-1 combines with J gene TRBJ1-1; no firm D call. Germline CDR1 and CDR2: MNHNS and SASEGT. This CDR3 has 14 residues. Trimming took off 5 bases at V and 4 bases at J, with 14 bases between the two ends. The CDR3 bases are TGTGCCAGCAGTTCAACCCTTTACGGCACTGAAGCTTTCTTT. This gives the protein CASSSTLYGTEAFF.